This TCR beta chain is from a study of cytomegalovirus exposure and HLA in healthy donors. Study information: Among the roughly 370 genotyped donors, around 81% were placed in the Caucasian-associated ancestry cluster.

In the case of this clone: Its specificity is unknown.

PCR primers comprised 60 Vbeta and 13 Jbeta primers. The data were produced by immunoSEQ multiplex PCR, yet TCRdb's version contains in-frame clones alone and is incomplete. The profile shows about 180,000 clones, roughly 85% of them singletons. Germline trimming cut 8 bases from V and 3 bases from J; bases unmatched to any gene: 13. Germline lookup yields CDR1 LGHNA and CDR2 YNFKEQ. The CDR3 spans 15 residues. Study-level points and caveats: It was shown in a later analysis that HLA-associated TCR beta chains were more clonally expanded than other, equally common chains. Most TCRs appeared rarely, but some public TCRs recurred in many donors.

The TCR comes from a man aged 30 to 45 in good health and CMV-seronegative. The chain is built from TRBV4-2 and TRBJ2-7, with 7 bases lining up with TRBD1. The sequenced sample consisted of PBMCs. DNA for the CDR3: TGTGCCAGCTCAGCCAGCCCGGGACAGAACTACGAGCAGTACTTC. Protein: CASSASPGQNYEQYF.